Listed below are T cell receptor beta chains from one sample, sequenced in a study of long-term antiretroviral therapy in people with HIV. The method was immunoSEQ multiplex PCR; TCRdb's version includes in-frame clones alone and lacks a portion of them. The table lists around 20,000 clones, over 80% of them singletons. Source: unsorted PBMCs, taken about 4 years after starting antiretroviral therapy. The receptors were sampled from a man in his late teens or twenties with HIV. CDR3s include the opening cysteine and the closing phenylalanine or tryptophan. D genes are given only for firm matches. Clone size is stated in some rows and not others, as once, few, many or a class when expanded.

V gene	clone size	J gene	D gene	CDR3 DNA	CDR3 protein
TRBV4-1	NA	TRBJ1-2	NA	TGCGCCAGCAGCCAAGATCAAGCTCCTTTTGGCTATGGCTACACCTTC	CASSQDQAPFGYGYTF
TRBV6-1	NA	TRBJ2-5	NA	TGTGCCAGCAGTGTGGTTTGGGCAGAGACCCAGTACTTC	CASSVVWAETQYF
TRBV9	NA	TRBJ1-5	NA	TGTGCCAGCAGCGTAGCCGCGCAAGGTCCGCCCCAGCATTTT	CASSVAAQGPPQHF
TRBV19	NA	TRBJ1-6	NA	TGTGCCAGTAGTATTTTTGCCGGACGGAGCTCCTATAATTCACCCCTCCACTTT	CASSIFAGRSSYNSPLHF
TRBV7-3	NA	TRBJ2-3	TRBD2	TGTGCCAGCAGCTTAAGTAGCCTAAGCCCTCTGGCCAAAGCGGGGGGTAGCACAGATACGCAGTATTTT	CASSLSSLSPLAKAGGSTDTQYF
TRBV6-1	few	TRBJ1-5	NA	TGTGCCAGCAGTGAGGGTTTAAGGGGAGGAAATAGCAATCAGCCCCAGCATTTT	CASSEGLRGGNSNQPQHF
TRBV28	NA	TRBJ1-5	NA	TGTGCCAGCAGTTTGGGGGGAGATCAGCCCCAGCATTTT	CASSLGGDQPQHF
TRBV18	NA	TRBJ1-3	NA	TGTGCCAGCTCACCCTCAAACGGAAACACCATATATTTT	CASSPSNGNTIYF
TRBV28	once	TRBJ2-7	NA	TGTGCCAGCAGTCCCATTTATGGCGGGACAGCACTATACTACGAGCAGTACTTC	CASSPIYGGTALYYEQYF
TRBV7-9	NA	TRBJ1-2	NA	TGTGCCAGCAGCGCCCTGGGGCAGGGAGCTCCTAACTATGGCTACACCTTC	CASSALGQGAPNYGYTF
TRBV5-4	once	TRBJ2-1	TRBD1	TGTGCCAGCAGCCCGCTCGGGACAGGCTACAATGAGCAGTTCTTC	CASSPLGTGYNEQFF
TRBV18	NA	TRBJ1-2	NA	TGTGCCAGCTCTATGATCCAGGGGCAGGGCTACACCTTC	CASSMIQGQGYTF
TRBV6-5	NA	TRBJ1-1	NA	TGTGCCAGCAGTTACTCGGGTGTGGGGAGAAACACTGAAGCTTTCTTT	CASSYSGVGRNTEAFF
TRBV19	NA	TRBJ1-2	NA	TGTGCCAGTAGTATAATAGACGGCTATGGCTACACCTTC	CASSIIDGYGYTF
TRBV10-3	NA	TRBJ1-6	NA	TGTGCCATCAGTGAGTTGCATTCACCCCTCCACTTT	CAISELHSPLHF
TRBV19	few	TRBJ1-1	NA	TGTGCCACCCGACTGTACACTGAAGCTTTCTTT	CATRLYTEAFF
TRBV10-3	NA	TRBJ1-6	NA	TGTGCCATCAGTGAGTCGGGAGGACAAGCCTCCTATAATTCACCCCTCCACTTT	CAISESGGQASYNSPLHF
TRBV2	NA	TRBJ1-5	TRBD1	TGTGCCAGCAATTTAGGTATCGGAAGAGACAGGGTCAATCAGCCCCAGCATTTT	CASNLGIGRDRVNQPQHF
TRBV6-1	NA	TRBJ2-1	TRBD2	TGTGCCAGCCGCGGACTAGCGGGATACAATGAGCAGTTCTTC	CASRGLAGYNEQFF
TRBV7-9	NA	TRBJ1-2	NA	TGTGCCAGCAGCCCCAGCCCCGGCGGCTATGGCTACACCTTC	CASSPSPGGYGYTF
TRBV2	NA	TRBJ1-2	NA	TGTGCCAGCAGTGTTGCGGGGGCAGCTAGCTATGGCTACACCTTC	CASSVAGAASYGYTF
TRBV29-1	NA	TRBJ2-7	NA	TGCAGCGTAATGACAGATAGCTCCTACGAGCAGTACTTC	CSVMTDSSYEQYF
TRBV12-5	NA	TRBJ2-3	NA	TGTGCTAGTGGTTTCAGTCCAGGTCCGGGACCTGATTCAGCAGATACGCAGTATTTT	CASGFSPGPGPDSADTQYF
TRBV7-9	NA	TRBJ2-4	NA	TGTGCCAGCAGCTTAGTGGGGCAGTTGGAGATAGCCAAAAACATTCAGTACTTC	CASSLVGQLEIAKNIQYF
TRBV6-1	NA	TRBJ1-1	NA	TGTGCCAGCAGAGACGGATACACTGAAGCTTTCTTT	CASRDGYTEAFF
TRBV10-2	NA	TRBJ1-2	NA	TGCGCCAGCAGTGAAGGGCCCAACTATGGCTACACCTTC	CASSEGPNYGYTF
TRBV6-5	NA	TRBJ1-1	NA	TGTGCCAGCAGGAAGGGTACCCTCGGAGCTTTCTTT	CASRKGTLGAFF
TRBV5-4	NA	TRBJ2-7	TRBD1	TGTGCCAGCAGCCGGGGACAGGCAAACTCCTACGAGCAGTACTTC	CASSRGQANSYEQYF
TRBV5-4	few	TRBJ1-5	NA	TGTGCCAGCGGCGACAATCAGCCCCAGCATTTT	CASGDNQPQHF
TRBV5-8	NA	TRBJ2-2	TRBD1	TGTGCCAGCAGCCAAGACAGGGGGATGAACACCGGGGAGCTGTTTTTT	CASSQDRGMNTGELFF
TRBV5-1	once	TRBJ2-5	NA	TGCGCCAGCAGCTCCACCGGGGGCACCGAAGAGACCCAGTACTTC	CASSSTGGTEETQYF
TRBV11-2	NA	TRBJ1-4	NA	TGTGCCAGCAGCTTAGACGGGATAGGTGACATCTATTATGAAAAACTGTTTTTT	CASSLDGIGDIYYEKLFF
TRBV29-1	NA	TRBJ1-5	NA	TGCAGCGTTTGGGAAAATGATCAGCCCCAGCATTTT	CSVWENDQPQHF
TRBV19	NA	TRBJ1-1	NA	TGTGCCAGTAGTATGGGGGCTTACAGGGTATCAGGAGCTTTCTTT	CASSMGAYRVSGAFF
TRBV11-2	NA	TRBJ2-3	TRBD1	TGTGCCAGCAGCTCGCAGGGGGCCGATACGCAGTATTTT	CASSSQGADTQYF
TRBV7-9	once	TRBJ1-1	NA	TGTGCCAGCAGCTTAGTGGACTGGAACACTGAAGCTTTCTTT	CASSLVDWNTEAFF
TRBV9	NA	TRBJ2-7	TRBD1	TGTGCCAGCAGCCCGTCACAGGGGGTTGGCGAGCAGTACTTC	CASSPSQGVGEQYF
TRBV15	few	TRBJ1-2	TRBD1	TGTGCCACCAGCAGGGGGGGACAGCTCTATGGCTACACCTTC	CATSRGGQLYGYTF
TRBV7-9	NA	TRBJ1-2	TRBD1	TGTGCCAGCAGACCACCCCGGTTGACAGGGGCGAATAACTATGGCTACACCTTC	CASRPPRLTGANNYGYTF
TRBV7-9	NA	TRBJ2-7	NA	TGTGCCAGCAGCCCCTCGAACTATTACGAGCAGTACTTC	CASSPSNYYEQYF
TRBV6-1	NA	TRBJ1-6	NA	TGTGCCAGCAGTGAAGGTAGAAGCTCCTATAATTCACCCCTCCACTTT	CASSEGRSSYNSPLHF
TRBV5-5	few	TRBJ1-1	NA	TGTGCCAGCAGCTATCGGACATTCCGCATGAACACTGAAGCTTTCTTT	CASSYRTFRMNTEAFF
TRBV7-9	NA	TRBJ2-2	NA	TGTGCCAGCAGCTTAGTCCGGAACACCGGGGAGCTGTTTTTT	CASSLVRNTGELFF
TRBV11-1	NA	TRBJ2-3	NA	TGTGCCAGCAGCTATCGCCCCTACACAGATACGCAGTATTTT	CASSYRPYTDTQYF
TRBV28	once	TRBJ1-6	NA	TGTGCCAGCAGAAGGACTTCCTATAATTCACCCCTCCACTTT	CASRRTSYNSPLHF
TRBV6-5	NA	TRBJ1-1	NA	TGTGCCAGCAGTCCCTCCGAAGGGACTGAAGCTTTCTTT	CASSPSEGTEAFF
TRBV11-2	NA	TRBJ2-3	TRBD2	TGTGCCAGCAGCCTATGGACTAGCGCCGGGGGCACAGATACGCAGTATTTT	CASSLWTSAGGTDTQYF
TRBV27	NA	TRBJ1-1	NA	TGTGCCAGCAGTACACGACCTAACACTGAAGCTTTCTTT	CASSTRPNTEAFF
TRBV11-2	few	TRBJ1-5	NA	TGTGCCAGCAGCTTAGCCCCTTTTCAGGGGAATAGCAATCAGCCCCAGCATTTT	CASSLAPFQGNSNQPQHF
TRBV7-3	NA	TRBJ2-1	TRBD1	TGTGCCAGCAGCTTGGAGGCAGGGGGATCCCACTACAATGAGCAGTTCTTC	CASSLEAGGSHYNEQFF
TRBV30	NA	TRBJ1-2	TRBD1	TGTGCCTGGGGGCCCGAAAACCGGGACAGGGGGAACTATGGCTACACCTTC	CAWGPENRDRGNYGYTF
TRBV27	NA	TRBJ1-1	TRBD1	TGTGCCAGCAGCTTGACAGGGGGCACTGAAGCTTTCTTT	CASSLTGGTEAFF
TRBV15	once	TRBJ1-2	NA	TGTGCCACCAGCATTCAGGGTACTGGCTACACCTTC	CATSIQGTGYTF
TRBV5-4	NA	TRBJ2-5	NA	TGTGCCAGCAGCTTGGATCTTGGGGGACAAGAGACCCAGTACTTC	CASSLDLGGQETQYF
TRBV6-1	NA	TRBJ1-2	NA	TGTGCCAGCAGTGCGGACGAGGGAAACGATTACTATGGCTACACCTTC	CASSADEGNDYYGYTF